Shown below are 13 T cell receptor beta chains from a single sample sequenced in a study of human T cells and chemical hapten exposure. MiXCR, applied by TCRdb to the RACE reads, yields one record per CDR3 protein. The table shows more than 80,000 distinct CDR3 sequences, with 8% to 13% occurring only once. The sample's time point: patch test 2, 6 weeks after DPC sensitization. The sample's treatment: therapeutic diphenylcyclopropenone sensitization with weekly scalp DPC. Sequenced material: whole blood, taken in connection with sensitization to the hapten diphenylcyclopropenone (DPC). The receptors come from a woman between 45 and 65 years old with alopecia areata. Some clones in this sample may be carry-over from other donors' samples.

The chain employs TRBV6-2 or TRBV6-3 and TRBJ1-5, with a tentative D call TRBD1 (5 bases). The CDR3 has 15 amino acids. Germline V gives CDR1 MNHEY, CDR2 SVGEGT. V gave up 11 bases and J gave up 1 base, with 18 bases separating them. The CDR3 DNA follows: TGTGCCGCAACTAGGGGACCACGGAGCAATCAGCCCCAGCATTTT. It is translated as CAATRGPRSNQPQHF.

This clonotype has just a few counts. The chain couples TRBV12-3 or TRBV12-4 to TRBJ2-7; D is perhaps TRBD2 (5 bases). The V and J ends lost 3 bases and 5 bases respectively, with 8 bases between them. The CDR3 runs 12 residues. The chain's CDR3 is CASSFSGNEQYF. DNA for the CDR3: TGTGCCAGCAGTTTTTCGGGGAACGAGCAGTACTTC.

This clonotype was seen repeatedly, ten times or more. The CDR3 loop is CASSQERFNQPQHF. CDR3 in DNA: TGCGCCAGCAGCCAAGAAAGGTTCAATCAGCCCCAGCATTTT. The rearrangement links TRBV4-1 to TRBJ1-5, with no clear D. The CDR3 runs to 14 residues. The germline gives CDR1 MGHRA, CDR2 YSYEKL. Trimming cost V 0 bases and J 3 bases, with 6 bases left between them.

This clonotype turned up a few times. The chain couples TRBV7-8 to TRBJ1-3, with D uncertain. The CDR3 runs 16 residues. CDR1 and CDR2 from the germline V gene are SGHVS and FQNEAQ. Trimming removed 0 bases from V and 0 bases from J, with 9 bases in between. The DNA of the CDR3 is TGTGCCAGCAGCTTAGCGGGTTTTGGCTCTGGAAACACCATATATTTT. Translated: CASSLAGFGSGNTIYF. Drawing the rest from reference TRBV7-8 and TRBJ1-3, the complete variable domain is GAGVSQSPRYKVAKRGQDVALRCDPISGHVSLFWYQQALGQGPEFLTYFQNEAQLDKSGLPSDRFFAERPEGSVSTLKIQRTQQEDSAVYLCASSLAGFGSGNTIYFGEGSWLTVV.

J is TRBJ2-7 and V is TRBV7-9; 7 bases are a match to TRBD2. The CDR3 has 14 amino acids. Unmatched junction bases numbered 11, after V lost 5 bases and J lost 7 bases. Germline CDR1 SEHNR, CDR2 FQNEAQ (reference sequence). The CDR3 loop is CASSLGKGGQEQYF. Here the CDR3 DNA reads TGTGCCAGCAGCCTGGGTAAGGGAGGGCAGGAGCAGTACTTC.

This clonotype turned up a few times. The J gene is TRBJ2-6, the V gene TRBV6-2 or TRBV6-3; 12 nucleotides line up with TRBD1. CDR1 and CDR2 (germline): MNHEY, SVGEGT. With 6 bases clipped from V and 2 bases from J, the junction kept 5 bases outside the gene matches. The CDR3 loop spans 17 amino acids. The CDR3 loop reads CASSPWDRGPGANVLTF. CDR3 coding DNA: TGTGCCAGCAGCCCTTGGGACAGGGGGCCTGGGGCCAACGTCCTGACTTTC.

The chain has TRBV6-2 or TRBV6-3 and TRBJ2-4, with D unclear. Germline V gene sequence: CDR1 MNHEY, CDR2 SVGEGT. V lost 5 bases and J lost 6, with 11 bases in between. The CDR3 length is 13 residues. CDR3 sequence reads: CASSPQILNIQYF. CDR3 in DNA: TGTGCCAGCAGTCCTCAAATCTTAAACATTCAGTACTTC.

In its sample, this clonotype was seen a few times. The rearrangement joins TRBV28 to TRBJ1-1, with D possibly TRBD1 on 6 matching bases. The germline V gene encodes CDR1 MDHEN and CDR2 SYDVKM. CDR3 size: 13 residues. The V end was cut by 11 bases, the J end by 0 bases, with 13 bases between. For the CDR3, the DNA is TGTGCCTTGAGGGGGTCTATGAACACTGAAGCTTTCTTT. Its protein product is CALRGSMNTEAFF.

This rearrangement joins TRBV28 to TRBJ2-4; D not resolved. The CDR3 covers 15 residues. Trimming took 2 bases from V and 1 from J, leaving 9 bases between them. Germline CDR1 MDHEN, CDR2 SYDVKM. CDR3 region: CASSLIVGAKNIQYF. CDR3 nucleotides: TGTGCCAGCAGTTTAATAGTGGGGGCCAAAAACATTCAGTACTTC. The variable domain in full, with the rest retrieved from reference TRBV28 and TRBJ2-4, is DVKVTQSSRYLVKRTGEKVFLECVQDMDHENMFWYRQDPGLGLRLIYFSYDVKMKEKGDIPEGYSVSREKKERFSLILESASTNQTSMYLCASSLIVGAKNIQYFGAGTRLSVL.

J is TRBJ2-1 and V is TRBV3-1; D is uncertain. CDR1 and CDR2 (germline): LGHDT, YNNKEL (reference sequence). V was trimmed by 0 bases and J by 15 bases, leaving 9 bases between them. The CDR3 is 11 amino acids. CDR3: CASSQDRILFF. CDR3 DNA sequence: TGTGCCAGCAGCCAAGATCGGATTCTGTTCTTC.

This clonotype was seen at least ten times. This rearrangement joins TRBV5-4 to TRBJ2-3, with D perhaps TRBD2 (5 bases). The CDR3 has 15 amino acids. CDR1 and CDR2 from the germline V gene are SGHNT and YYREEE (reference sequence). The V end was cut by 5 bases, the J end by 2 bases, with 15 bases between. CDR3 in amino acids: CASREGGWYTDTQYF. In DNA form, the CDR3 reads TGTGCCAGCAGGGAAGGAGGCTGGTACACAGATACGCAGTATTTT. Filled out from reference TRBV5-4 and TRBJ2-3, the complete variable domain reads ETGVTQSPTHLIKTRGQQVTLRCSSQSGHNTVSWYQQALGQGPQFIFQYYREEENGRGNFPPRFSGLQFPNYSSELNVNALELDDSALYLCASREGGWYTDTQYFGPGTRLTVL.

This clonotype has a handful of counts. This sequence joins TRBV30 and TRBJ1-2, with unresolved D. The CDR3 runs to 11 residues. From germline, CDR1 is GTSNPN and CDR2 SVGIG (reference sequence). Trimming took 3 bases from V and 4 from J, leaving 6 bases between them. The CDR3 nucleotides are TGTGCCTGGAGGGTCGGCTATGGCTACACCTTC. The encoded protein is CAWRVGYGYTF.

This clonotype was counted many times. CDR3 DNA sequence: TGTGCCAGCAGCTTAGATGAGACCCAGTACTTC. It specifies CASSLDETQYF. V gene TRBV11-2 combines with J gene TRBJ2-5; no firm D call. The CDR3 consists of 11 residues. Trimming removed 0 bases at V and 5 bases at J, with 1 base between. Germline CDR1 is SGHAT and CDR2 is FQNNGV.